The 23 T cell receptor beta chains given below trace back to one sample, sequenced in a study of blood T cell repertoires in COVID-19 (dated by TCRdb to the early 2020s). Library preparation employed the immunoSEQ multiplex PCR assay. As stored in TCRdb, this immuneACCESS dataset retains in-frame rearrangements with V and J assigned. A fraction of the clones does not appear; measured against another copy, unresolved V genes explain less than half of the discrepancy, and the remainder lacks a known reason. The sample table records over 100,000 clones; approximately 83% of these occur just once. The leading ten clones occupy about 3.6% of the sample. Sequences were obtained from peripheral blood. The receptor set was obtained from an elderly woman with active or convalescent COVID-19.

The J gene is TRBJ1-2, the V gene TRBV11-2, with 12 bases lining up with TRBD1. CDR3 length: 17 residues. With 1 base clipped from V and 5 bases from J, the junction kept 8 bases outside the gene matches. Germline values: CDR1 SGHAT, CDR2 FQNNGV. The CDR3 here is CASSLARDRGRRYGYTF. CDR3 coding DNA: TGTGCCAGCAGCTTAGCCCGGGACAGGGGGCGGCGGTATGGCTACACCTTC. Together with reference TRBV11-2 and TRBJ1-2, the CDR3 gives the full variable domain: EAGVAQSPRYKIIEKRQSVAFWCNPISGHATLYWYQQILGQGPKLLIQFQNNGVVDDSQLPKDRFSAERLKGVDSTLKIQPAKLEDSAVYLCASSLARDRGRRYGYTFGSGTRLTVV.

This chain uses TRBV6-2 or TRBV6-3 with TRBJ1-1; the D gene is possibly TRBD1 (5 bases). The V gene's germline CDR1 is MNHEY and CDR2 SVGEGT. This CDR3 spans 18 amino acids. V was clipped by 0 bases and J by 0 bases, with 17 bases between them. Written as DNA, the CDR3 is TGTGCCAGCAGTTACTCCCCCAGGGTCCCAGCGATGAACACTGAAGCTTTCTTT. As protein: CASSYSPRVPAMNTEAFF.

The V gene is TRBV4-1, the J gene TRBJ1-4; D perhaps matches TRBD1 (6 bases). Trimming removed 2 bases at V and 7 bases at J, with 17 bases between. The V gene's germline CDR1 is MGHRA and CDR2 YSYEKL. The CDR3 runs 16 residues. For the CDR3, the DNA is TGCGCCAGCAGCCAATTCGGGGCAGGGGTATCTGAAAAACTGTTTTTT. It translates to CASSQFGAGVSEKLFF.

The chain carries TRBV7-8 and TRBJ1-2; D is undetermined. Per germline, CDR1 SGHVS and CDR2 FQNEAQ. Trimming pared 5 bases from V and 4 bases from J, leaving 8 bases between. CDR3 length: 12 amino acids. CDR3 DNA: TGTGCCAGCAGCCCCGGTTTCTATGGCTACACCTTC. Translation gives CASSPGFYGYTF.

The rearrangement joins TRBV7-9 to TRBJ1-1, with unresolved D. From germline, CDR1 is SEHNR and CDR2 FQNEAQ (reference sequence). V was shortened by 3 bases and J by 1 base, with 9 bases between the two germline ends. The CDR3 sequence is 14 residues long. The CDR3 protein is CASSLFSGNTEAFF. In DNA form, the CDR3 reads TGTGCCAGCAGCTTGTTTTCCGGGAACACTGAAGCTTTCTTT.

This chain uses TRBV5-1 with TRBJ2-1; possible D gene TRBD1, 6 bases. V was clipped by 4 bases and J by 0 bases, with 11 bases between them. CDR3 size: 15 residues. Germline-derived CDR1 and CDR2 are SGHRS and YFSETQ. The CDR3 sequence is CASSPGQGSYNEQFF. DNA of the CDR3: TGCGCCAGCAGCCCGGGACAAGGCTCCTACAATGAGCAGTTCTTC.

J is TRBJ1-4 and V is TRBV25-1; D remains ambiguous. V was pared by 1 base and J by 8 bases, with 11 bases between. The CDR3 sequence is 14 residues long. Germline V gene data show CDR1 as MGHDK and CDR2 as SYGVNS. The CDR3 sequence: CASSESGILEKLFF. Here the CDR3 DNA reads TGTGCCAGCAGTGAATCGGGGATACTAGAAAAACTGTTTTTT. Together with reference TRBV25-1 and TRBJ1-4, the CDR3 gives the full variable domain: EADIYQTPRYLVIGTGKKITLECSQTMGHDKMYWYQQDPGMELHLIHYSYGVNSTEKGDLSSESTVSRIRTEHFPLTLESARPSHTSQYLCASSESGILEKLFFGSGTQLSVL.

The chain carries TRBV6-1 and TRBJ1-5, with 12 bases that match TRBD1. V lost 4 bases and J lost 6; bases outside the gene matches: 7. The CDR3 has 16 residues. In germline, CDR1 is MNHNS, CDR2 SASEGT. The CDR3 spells CASSGQGQGALQPQHF. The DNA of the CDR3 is TGTGCCAGCAGTGGCCAGGGACAGGGGGCGCTTCAGCCCCAGCATTTT.

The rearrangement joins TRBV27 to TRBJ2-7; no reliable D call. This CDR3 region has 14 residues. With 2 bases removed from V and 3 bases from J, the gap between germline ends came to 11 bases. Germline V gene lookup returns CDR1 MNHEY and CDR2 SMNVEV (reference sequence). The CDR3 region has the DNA TGTGCCAGCAGTTTAGGTATCGCAGACTACGAGCAGTACTTC. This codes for CASSLGIADYEQYF.

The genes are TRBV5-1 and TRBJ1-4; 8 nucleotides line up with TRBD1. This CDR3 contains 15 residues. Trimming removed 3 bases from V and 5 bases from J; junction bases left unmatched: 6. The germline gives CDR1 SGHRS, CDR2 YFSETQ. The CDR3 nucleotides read TGCGCCAGCAGCTCAACAGGGGGGATCAATGAAAAACTGTTTTTT. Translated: CASSSTGGINEKLFF. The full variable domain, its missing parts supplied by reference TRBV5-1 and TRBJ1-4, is KAGVTQTPRYLIKTRGQQVTLSCSPISGHRSVSWYQQTPGQGLQFLFEYFSETQRNKGNFPGRFSGRQFSNSRSEMNVSTLELGDSALYLCASSSTGGINEKLFFGSGTQLSVL.

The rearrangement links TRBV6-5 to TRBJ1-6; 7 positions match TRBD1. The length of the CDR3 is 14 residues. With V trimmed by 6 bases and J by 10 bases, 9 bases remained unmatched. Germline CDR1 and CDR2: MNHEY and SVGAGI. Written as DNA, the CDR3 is TGTGCCAGCAGCAACAGGGGTTTACGCTCACCCCTCCACTTT. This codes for CASSNRGLRSPLHF.

The CDR3 loop is CASGTGKWNSPLHF. CDR3 nucleotides: TGTGCCAGTGGAACAGGGAAGTGGAATTCACCCCTCCACTTT. This chain uses TRBV2 with TRBJ1-6, with a weak D call TRBD1 (6 bases). This CDR3 comprises 14 residues. Trimming stripped 9 bases from V and 7 bases from J, with 16 bases between. CDR1 is SNHLY, CDR2 FYNNEI, per germline.

The CDR3 DNA is TGTGCCAGCAGTCTGTCGGGGGCCAACGTCCTGACTTTC. Protein sequence: CASSLSGANVLTF. The V gene is TRBV6-5, the J gene TRBJ2-6; no firm D call. Germline V gives CDR1 MNHEY, CDR2 SVGAGI. Between the trimmed V and J ends, which lost 5 bases and 4 bases, there was a span of 6 bases. CDR3 length: 13 residues.

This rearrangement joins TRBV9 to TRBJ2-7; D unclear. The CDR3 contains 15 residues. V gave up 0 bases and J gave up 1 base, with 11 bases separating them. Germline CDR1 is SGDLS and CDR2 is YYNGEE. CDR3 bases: TGTGCCAGCAGCGTAGATGGTAGCAGTTCCTACGAGCAGTACTTC. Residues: CASSVDGSSSYEQYF.

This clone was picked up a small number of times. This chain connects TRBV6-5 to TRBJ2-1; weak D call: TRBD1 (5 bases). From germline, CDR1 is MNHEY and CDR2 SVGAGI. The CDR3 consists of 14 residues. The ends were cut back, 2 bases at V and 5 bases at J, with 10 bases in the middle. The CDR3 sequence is CASSYRARDNEQFF. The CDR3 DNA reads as TGTGCCAGCAGTTACAGGGCCAGGGACAATGAGCAGTTCTTC.

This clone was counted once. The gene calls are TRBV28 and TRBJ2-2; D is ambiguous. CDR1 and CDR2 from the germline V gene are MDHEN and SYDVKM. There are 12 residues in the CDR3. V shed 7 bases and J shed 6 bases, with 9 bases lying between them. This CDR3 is CASTQAPGELFF. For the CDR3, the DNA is TGTGCCAGCACCCAGGCCCCCGGGGAGCTGTTTTTT.

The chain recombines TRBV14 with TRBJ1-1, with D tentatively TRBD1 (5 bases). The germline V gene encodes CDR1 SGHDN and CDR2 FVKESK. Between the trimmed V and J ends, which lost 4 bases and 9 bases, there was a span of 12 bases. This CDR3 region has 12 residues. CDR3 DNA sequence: TGTGCCAGCAGCCGGGGGGGACCTCAAGCTTTCTTT. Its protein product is CASSRGGPQAFF.

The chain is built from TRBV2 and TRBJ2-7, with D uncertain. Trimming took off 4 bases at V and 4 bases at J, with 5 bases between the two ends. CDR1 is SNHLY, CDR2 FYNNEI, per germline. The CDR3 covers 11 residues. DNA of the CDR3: TGTGCCAGCAGTGTTAAATACGAGCAGTACTTC. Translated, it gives CASSVKYEQYF.

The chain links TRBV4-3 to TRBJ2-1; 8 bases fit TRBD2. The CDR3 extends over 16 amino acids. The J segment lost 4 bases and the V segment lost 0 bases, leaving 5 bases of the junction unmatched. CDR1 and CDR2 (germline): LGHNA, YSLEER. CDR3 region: CASSQDVLAAYNEQFF. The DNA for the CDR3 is TGCGCCAGCAGCCAAGATGTACTAGCGGCTTACAATGAGCAGTTCTTC.

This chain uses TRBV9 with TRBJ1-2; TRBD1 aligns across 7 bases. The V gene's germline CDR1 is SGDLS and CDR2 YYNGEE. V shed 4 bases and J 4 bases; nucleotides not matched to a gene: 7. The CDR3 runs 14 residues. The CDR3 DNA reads TGTGCCAGCAGCACAGGGGACACCTTCTATGGCTACACCTTC. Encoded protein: CASSTGDTFYGYTF.

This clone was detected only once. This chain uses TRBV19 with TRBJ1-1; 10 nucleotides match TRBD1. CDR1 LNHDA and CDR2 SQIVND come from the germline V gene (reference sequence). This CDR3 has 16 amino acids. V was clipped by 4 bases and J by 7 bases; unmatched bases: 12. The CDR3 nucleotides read TGTGCCAGTAGTACTACAGGACAGGGGGTCGACCTTGAAGCTTTCTTT. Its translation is CASSTTGQGVDLEAFF.

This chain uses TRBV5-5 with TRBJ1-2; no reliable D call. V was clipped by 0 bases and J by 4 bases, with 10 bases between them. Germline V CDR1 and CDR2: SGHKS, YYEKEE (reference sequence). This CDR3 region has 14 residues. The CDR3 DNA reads TGTGCCAGCAGCTTGGATCTGGGAGCCTATGGCTACACCTTC. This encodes CASSLDLGAYGYTF.

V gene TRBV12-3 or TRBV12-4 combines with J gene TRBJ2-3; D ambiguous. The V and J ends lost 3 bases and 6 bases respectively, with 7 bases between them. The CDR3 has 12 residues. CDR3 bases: TGTGCCAGCAGTTTGATGGGCGATACGCAGTATTTT. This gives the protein CASSLMGDTQYF.